This T cell receptor (beta chain) was sequenced in a study of cytomegalovirus exposure and HLA in healthy donors (dated by TCRdb to 2015 to 2018). For context, the study as a whole: According to an earlier analysis of 587 of the donors, about 170 million T cells yielded approximately 120 million unique TCR beta sequences and about 300 Gb of sequence data. An earlier analysis of several hundred of the donors used high-throughput TCR beta sequencing to judge whether each TCR beta V gene segment behaved as functional or pseudogenic. The study combined high-throughput TCR immunosequencing, statistical association of individual TCRs with disease status, and machine learning to predict cytomegalovirus infection status. Every discovery cohort repertoire had been produced on one sequencing platform. The study aimed to test whether signatures of past pathogen exposure could be identified by cataloging public T cell receptors. Of the approximately 400 genotyped donors, 65% to 90% were placed in the genetic ancestry cluster associated with self-reported Caucasian donors. HLA typing covered class I and class II loci at four-digit resolution. The number of donors typed differed by locus, with about 629-630 for A, B, C, DRB1 and DQB1, more than 500 for DQA1, approximately 570 for DPA1, and approximately 470 for DPB1. Five DR-DQ haplotypes were handled as single units for association and clustering, since linkage in the cohort was strong. Donor age, sex, ethnicity and CMV serostatus were compiled together with the repertoire data. Across 398 genotyped donors of the cohort, an average of approximately 220,000 unique TCR beta nucleotide sequences per donor were sequenced, and approximately 17% of those sequences were non-productive. Genome-wide SNP genotypes for about 60% of the roughly 670 donors were used in a later genetic analysis, which treated that subset as a discovery cohort. The T cell repertoires of under 750 subjects were profiled by immunosequencing and related to cytomegalovirus serostatus. A separate validation cohort of over a hundred different subjects was used in addition to the roughly 640-subject first cohort. Rather than using new phenotypic data, the later analysis identified candidate immune exposures from TCR beta sequences and from how often those sequences occurred across donors. A later analysis re-examined previously published TCR beta repertoires from 600 to 700 donors and added high-resolution HLA genotyping to investigate patterns of TCR occurrence. Around 320 gigabases of sequencing data and 70 million to 100 million unique TCR sequences were included in an early release covering 550 to 650 HLA-typed donors. Broader findings and caveats from the paper: A further reported finding was that TCR beta sequences accurately predicted the HLA-A and HLA-B alleles for most subjects in the first cohort. In a later analysis, TCR association rates were found to vary across HLA loci, with the most associated TCRs seen for DRB1 alleles and the fewest for HLA-C alleles. In vitro tests confirmed that a few of the cytomegalovirus-associated TCR beta chains recognize cytomegalovirus antigens. Compared with equally common non-associated chains, HLA-associated TCR beta chains in a later analysis were more clonally expanded and had lower generation probabilities. The sequencing pipeline was judged likely to have produced a cluster of highly shared sequence variants as a technical artifact. Immune exposure information for the cohort was limited to CMV serostatus. In a later genetic analysis, a missense DCLRE1C variant was associated with V-gene and J-gene trimming of TCR beta chains, and the association was replicated in an independent cohort. In a later analysis, 16,951 TCR beta sequences were associated with specific HLA alleles at a false discovery rate of 0.05. Assigning TCR associations to individual alleles was difficult when HLA alleles, especially DR and DQ, strongly co-occurred. The classifier was reported to diagnose cytomegalovirus status with high specificity and sensitivity in both the original and validation cohorts. An earlier analysis of approximately 540 of the donors showed that most TCR beta V segments appeared in productive rearrangements either about 87% or about 30% of the time, which broadly matched IMGT annotations. Most TCR sequences were observed very rarely across donors, whereas some public TCRs were present in many individuals. In a later analysis, most CMV-associated TCR beta chains were found to appear HLA-restricted, with HLA associations seemingly driven largely by CMV exposure. The 87-base-pair reads could not distinguish some IMGT-functional V segments, including TRBV6-2 and TRBV6-3, so those segments were excluded. The cohort was sequenced for TCR beta chains only, and without alpha or paired-chain data the features that could be detected were limited. Because counts were too low, roughly 17 rarely observed V segments, including chromosome 9 orphons, were left out of the earlier analysis of about 500 of the donors. The authors suggested that the approach could potentially be extended to other disease states and immunological phenotypes. In a later genetic analysis, fewer N-insertions in productive TCRs were reported among donors in an Asian-associated ancestry cluster than the roughly 700-donor mean. The study gave a list of more than 150 TCR beta chains associated with cytomegalovirus. Presence/absence analyses assumed roughly uniform sequencing depth across donors, an assumption that may not hold. Linkage disequilibrium might explain the correlated functional status among segregating V segments, but an unknown experimental factor could not be excluded. Because some donors lacked HLA typing at each locus, the association tests relied only on the typed subset. In a later analysis, several top co-occurrence clusters were reported to appear linked to parvovirus B19, influenza, CMV and Epstein-Barr virus.

Of note for this clone: The antigen it recognizes is unknown. No qualities accompany the bases; no much larger clone lies one base away. This CDR3 is also generated by other DNA sequences in the sample.

Library prep was done by the immunoSEQ multiplex PCR assay. For the multiplex PCR, a mixture combining 60 forward primers for TCR Vbeta segments and 13 reverse primers for TCR Jbeta segments was used. The CDR3 region of rearranged TCR beta genes was amplified from genomic DNA by a multiplex PCR assay. On the Illumina HiSeq System, the amplified TCR beta libraries were sequenced as 87-base-pair reads. In the original analysis: In a later analysis, some 80 million unique TCR beta chains were counted across the 650 to 750 repertoires, and about 9.9 million of these chains were shared by at least two donors. Raw reads were error-corrected and collapsed into unique sequences with a nearest-neighbor algorithm that merged closely related sequences to remove PCR and sequencing errors. CDR3 sequences were aligned to IMGT reference sequences to assign V, D and J gene segments. Each retained sequence needed at least a six-nucleotide match to both a V gene segment and a J gene segment. Rearrangements were called productive when the CDR3 lacked stop codons and stayed in frame with V and J; all others were non-productive. Following IMGT convention, CDR3 was defined as the stretch from the second conserved V-encoded cysteine to the conserved J-encoded phenylalanine. The earlier analysis of about 610 of the donors excluded any sequence lacking an unambiguous match to a single V gene segment. In an earlier analysis of a few hundred of the donors, V segments were called functional above 56.7% productive rearrangements and were called segregating when the between-donor standard deviation exceeded 5%. To diagnose cytomegalovirus status from the catalog of TCR beta chain sequences, a statistical classification framework was built. In a later analysis, V and J genes were assigned by comparing TCR nucleotide sequences against IMGT/GENE-DB human TR gene sequences. Using the TCRdist pipeline, a later analysis assigned CDR3 sequences along with most-parsimonious VDJ recombination scenarios. In a later analysis, each TCR beta chain was defined by its CDR3 amino acid sequence together with its V-gene family, and reads lacking a unique V-gene family were excluded. To address suspected cross-contamination and a sequencing artifact, a later analysis removed some 620 highly shared, low-generation-probability nucleotide sequences. In a later analysis, a clonal expansion index for each public chain was calculated from normalized within-repertoire ranks of inferred template counts. A later analysis computed generation probabilities with a VDJ recombination model fitted to out-of-frame rearrangements, and checked the results against IGoR. In a later analysis, TCR-TCR, TCR-HLA and TCR-CMV co-occurrence was scored with hypergeometric tests, and a repertoire-size bias correction was applied to TCR pairs. To estimate false discovery rates, a later analysis permuted the HLA or CMV assignments 20 times. In a later analysis, co-occurring TCRs were grouped with DBSCAN, and TCRdist sequence similarity was added when clustering was performed within HLA-allele-positive subsets. Co-occurrence clustering excluded repertoires with fewer than 30,000 or more than 120,000 public chains, plus five with anomalous nucleotide sharing. In its TCRdb copy, this immuneACCESS table keeps in-frame sequences only and misses some clones. Where compared with another copy, unresolved V genes explain less than half of these, and the others have no known cause. V and J calls and clone size are copied from that table; D and trimming were computed from the DNA. For this sample there are 95,000 to 150,000 clones; over 80% appear just once. The biggest ten clones account for approximately 20% of the sample.

The cohort comprised under 700 healthy bone marrow donors. At the time of sampling, all cohort members were nominally healthy, though unrecorded immune exposures were likely present. The donor was CMV seropositive and was included in the group of about 290 seropositive cohort members. Every donor gave a peripheral blood sample, and the peripheral blood mononuclear cells from that sample were used for TCR beta sequencing. Genomic DNA was extracted from the blood cell samples with the Qiagen DNeasy Blood Extraction Kit. At the junction V is shortened by 4 bases and J by 0 bases; bases outside the gene matches: 4. CDR3 length: 15 amino acids, cysteine to phenylalanine. The read is trimmed to its CDR3 DNA, 45 bases read in frame from base 1. The germline V gene specifies SGDLS as CDR1 and YYNGEE as CDR2.

The V and J segments used are TRBV9 and TRBJ2-7; 10 central nucleotides agree with TRBD1. The sample comprised PBMCs. This receptor was identified in a man aged 18 to 30 in good health and CMV-seropositive. CDR3 reads: CASSPGTGASYEQYF. The DNA reads TGTGCCAGCAGCCCCGGGACAGGGGCCTCCTACGAGCAGTACTTC.